The entry below gives a single TCR beta chain sequence along with its context. Its antigen is still unknown. CDR1 is ENHRY, CDR2 SYGVKD, per germline. This CDR3 is 12 amino acids long. Trimming took off 10 bases at V and 4 bases at J, with 13 bases between the two ends. The PCR had 60 Vbeta and 13 Jbeta primers. This table comes from immunoSEQ multiplex PCR, and its TCRdb copy is limited to in-frame clones, with some not included. The sample shows about 140,000 clones, 79% of them seen only once. The data were obtained in a study of cytomegalovirus exposure and HLA in healthy donors. General study findings and limits: In a later analysis, several top co-occurrence clusters appeared linked to parvovirus B19, influenza, CMV and Epstein-Barr virus.

Sequencing was done on a sample of PBMCs. This sequence joins TRBV10-3 and TRBJ2-5; D perhaps matches TRBD1 (5 bases). This TCR was sampled from a man aged 35 to 55 in good health and CMV-seropositive. The CDR3 reads CATAAQGETQYF. Here the CDR3 DNA reads TGTGCCACCGCCGCCCAGGGAGAGACCCAGTACTTC.